The 32 T cell receptor beta chains presented below share a single source sample, sequenced in a study of T cells in Graves' hyperthyroidism and ophthalmopathy. Using RNA transcripts as the source, TCR beta CDR3 regions were amplified. In the first-round RT-PCR of the TCR CDR3, the HTBI primer set was used. MiXCR was run by TCRdb on the multiplex PCR reads, yielding one entry per CDR3 protein. The sample consists of about 760,000 distinct CDR3 sequences, 35% of them appearing once. The sample consisted of blood. These receptor sequences come from a woman between 40 and 55 years old with Graves' hyperthyroidism.

The V and J genes are TRBV11-1 and TRBJ2-2, with D maybe TRBD2 (5 bases). V dropped 0 bases and J dropped 3 bases, with 14 bases sitting between them. The CDR3 extends over 17 amino acids. Per the germline V gene, CDR1 is SGHAT and CDR2 is FQDESV (reference sequence). CDR3 nucleotides: TGTGCCAGCAGCTTAGCCGGGGAATGGTCGTACACCGGGGAGCTGTTTTTT. It encodes CASSLAGEWSYTGELFF.

The genes are TRBV9 and TRBJ2-5, with TRBD1 matching 9 bases. Trimming removed 4 bases from V and 5 bases from J; junction bases left unmatched: 9. The CDR3 is made up of 15 amino acids. Germline assignment: CDR1 SGDLS and CDR2 YYNGEE. CDR3 sequence (DNA): TGTGCCAGCAGCCAAGGGGGACAGGGATGGGAGACCCAGTACTTC. It specifies CASSQGGQGWETQYF.

At least ten counts were recorded for this clonotype. The genes are TRBV12-3 or TRBV12-4 and TRBJ1-2; TRBD1 agrees at 10 bases. CDR3 length equals 15 residues. Trimming cost V 6 bases and J 4 bases; bases outside gene matches: 8. The CDR3 spells CASRATGGLSYGYTF. The DNA of the CDR3 is TGTGCCAGCAGAGCGACAGGGGGCTTGTCCTATGGCTACACCTTC.

This clonotype was detected a few times. CDR3 nucleotides: TGTGCCAGCTCACCCTGGGAGAGTGTTTACGAGCAGTACTTC. Its translation is CASSPWESVYEQYF. This chain uses TRBV18 with TRBJ2-7; D is perhaps TRBD2 (5 bases). This CDR3 is built from 14 residues. Germline V gene data show CDR1 as KGHSH and CDR2 as LQKENI. V lost 3 bases to trimming and J lost 4 bases, with 13 bases between them.

The chain links TRBV20-1 to TRBJ1-3; D might be TRBD1 (5 bases). This CDR3 region has 14 residues. V was pared by 1 base and J by 4 bases, with 11 bases between. Per the germline V gene, CDR1 is DFQATT and CDR2 is SNEGSKA (reference sequence). As DNA, the CDR3 is TGCAGTGCTAGAGGCGGGGGATCCGGAAACACCATATATTTT. Translation gives CSARGGGSGNTIYF.

This chain connects TRBV5-6 to TRBJ2-7, with 10 bases identical to TRBD1. There are 15 residues in the CDR3. V dropped 4 bases and J dropped 2; count of bases not matched to a gene: 6. Looked up from germline, CDR1 is SGHDT and CDR2 is YYEEEE. The CDR3 DNA sequence: TGTGCCAGCAGCCCAACCGGACAGGGGGCCTACGAGCAGTACTTC. It encodes CASSPTGQGAYEQYF.

This clonotype was observed a handful of times. This chain joins TRBV20-1 and TRBJ2-7; 11 nucleotides agree with TRBD1. Germline V lookup: CDR1 DFQATT, CDR2 SNEGSKA (reference sequence). CDR3 size: 18 residues. After removal of 5 bases from V and 4 bases from J, the junction contained 19 bases not matched to a gene. The CDR3 here is CSAFSQDRGLNPGYEQYF. In nucleotides, the CDR3 is TGCAGTGCTTTTAGCCAGGACAGGGGGCTCAATCCCGGATACGAGCAGTACTTC.

Notes on this clonotype: A read error is possible here, since a much larger clone lies one base away. The chain carries TRBV19 and TRBJ2-7; possibly TRBD1 for D (5 bases). Looked up from germline, CDR1 is LNHDA and CDR2 is SQIVND (reference sequence). V lost 5 bases, J lost 4 bases, and 24 bases lay in between. This CDR3 has 17 residues. For the CDR3, the DNA is TGTGCCAGTAGTCGACAGCCCCCTGTGGGGAAAGGGTACGAGCAGTACTTC. Protein product: CASSRQPPVGKGYEQYF.

This clonotype was counted at least ten times. The J gene is TRBJ2-5, the V gene TRBV15; D is uncertain. V lost 1 base and J 1 base, leaving 10 bases between the germline ends. CDR1 is LNHNV, CDR2 YYDKDF, per germline (reference sequence). The CDR3 runs to 15 residues. CDR3 bases: TGTGCCACCAGCAGAGGACGGACGACCCAAGAGACCCAGTACTTC. Protein: CATSRGRTTQETQYF.

With respect to this clonotype: One end of the junction varies from germline; a read error may be responsible. This rearrangement joins TRBV7-2 to TRBJ2-5; 8 bases line up with TRBD2. Germline lookup yields CDR1 SGHTA and CDR2 FQGNSA. This CDR3 has 13 residues. CDR3 in amino acids: CASRKGTSEKRSF. The CDR3 DNA is TGTGCCAGCAGAAAAGGGACTAGTGAGAAGCGTAGCTTC.

V is TRBV9 and J is TRBJ1-6; TRBD1 aligns across 7 bases. Losses at the gene ends were 4 bases for V and 0 bases for J; bases not matched to a gene: 4. Per germline, CDR1 SGDLS and CDR2 YYNGEE. This CDR3 spans 16 amino acids. CDR3 sequence (DNA): TGTGCCAGCAGCATCCGGGACAGCTCCTATAATTCACCCCTCCACTTT. Protein: CASSIRDSSYNSPLHF.

This clonotype has only a few counts. The J gene is TRBJ1-2, the V gene TRBV13; no firm D call. Trimming took 4 bases from V and 8 from J, leaving 11 bases between them. Germline CDR1 is PRHDT and CDR2 is FYEKMQ (reference sequence). The CDR3 covers 12 residues. This CDR3 reads CASSYDLTGYTF. The CDR3 DNA is TGTGCCAGCAGCTACGACCTAACCGGCTACACCTTC.

This clonotype was observed at least ten times. The chain recombines TRBV9 with TRBJ2-5, with a tentative D call TRBD2 (7 bases). The CDR3 extends over 15 amino acids. The germline CDR1 and CDR2 sequences are SGDLS and YYNGEE. The V end lost 0 bases, the J end lost 1 base, and 10 bases lay between the germline ends. CDR3 in amino acids: CASSVVGGPQETQYF. The CDR3 coding sequence is TGTGCCAGCAGCGTAGTCGGGGGGCCCCAAGAGACCCAGTACTTC.

This clonotype was found many times. This rearrangement joins TRBV15 to TRBJ2-7, with TRBD1 as a possible D gene (6 bases). Looked up from germline, CDR1 is LNHNV and CDR2 is YYDKDF (reference sequence). The ends were cut back, 3 bases at V and 7 bases at J, with 16 bases in the middle. The CDR3 is 14 amino acids. CDR3 amino acids: CATSSRTGNPEQYF. The CDR3 DNA follows: TGTGCCACCAGCAGCAGAACAGGGAATCCGGAGCAGTACTTC.

This clonotype has at least ten counts. This chain connects TRBV29-1 to TRBJ1-5, with unresolved D. V dropped 6 bases and J dropped 4 bases, with 16 bases sitting between them. In germline, CDR1 is SQVTM, CDR2 ANQGSEA. The CDR3 is 14 amino acids. CDR3 coding DNA: TGCAGCGTGGCTTGGACCAACTCTAATCAGCCCCAGCATTTT. Translated, it gives CSVAWTNSNQPQHF.

This clonotype has a handful of counts. This chain uses TRBV4-2 with TRBJ2-7, with a tentative D call TRBD2 (6 bases). The CDR3 contains 15 residues. Germline V CDR1 and CDR2: LGHNA, YNFKEQ. Trimming took off 4 bases at V and 2 bases at J, with 15 bases between the two ends. The CDR3 protein is CASSPFGGTPYEQYF. In DNA, the CDR3 is TGTGCCAGCAGCCCCTTCGGCGGGACCCCCTACGAGCAGTACTTC.

Regarding this clonotype: One end of the junction fails to match germline, which may point to a read error. The chain links TRBV29-1 to TRBJ1-2; unclear D gene. Germline V gene sequence: CDR1 SQVTM, CDR2 ANQGSEA. The CDR3 loop spans 10 amino acids. CDR3 sequence reads: CGVDRYGYTF. The CDR3 DNA reads as TGCGGCGTTGACCGGTATGGCTACACCTTC.

The rearrangement links TRBV12-3 or TRBV12-4 to TRBJ1-6; no clear D. V was cut by 8 bases and J by 7 bases, with 9 bases left in between. The CDR3 runs to 12 residues. The CDR3: CASQGVNSPLHF. Here the CDR3 DNA reads TGTGCCAGCCAAGGCGTAAATTCACCCCTCCACTTT.

In its sample, this clonotype was seen a few times. The V and J genes are TRBV6-5 and TRBJ1-1; D is unresolved. The V end was cut by 5 bases, the J end by 3 bases, with 16 bases between. CDR1 and CDR2 from the germline V gene are MNHEY and SVGAGI. The CDR3 totals 15 residues. The CDR3 coding sequence is TGTGCCAGCAGTCTCGGACGGGATGGCTACACTGAAGCTTTCTTT. The encoded protein is CASSLGRDGYTEAFF.

Regarding this clonotype: A much bigger clone sits one base away, suggesting this may be a read error. The chain links TRBV5-5 to TRBJ1-1, with no clear D. From germline, CDR1 is SGHKS and CDR2 YYEKEE (reference sequence). This CDR3 region has 11 residues. The CDR3 reads CAGSLEGEPFF. CDR3 coding DNA: TGTGCCGGCAGCTTAGAGGGCGAACCTTTCTTT. Complete variable domain (other parts from reference TRBV5-5 and TRBJ1-1): DAGVTQSPTHLIKTRGQQVTLRCSPISGHKSVSWYQQVLGQGPQFIFQYYEKEERGRGNFPDRFSARQFPNYSSELNVNALLLGDSALYLCAGSLEGEPFFGQGTRLTVV.

This clonotype was observed at least ten times. The V and J genes are TRBV2 and TRBJ1-2; D is unclear. Germline lookup yields CDR1 SNHLY and CDR2 FYNNEI. V dropped 4 bases and J dropped 0 bases, with 6 bases sitting between them. The CDR3 spans 13 residues. The CDR3 protein is CASSVYANYGYTF. The CDR3 DNA is TGTGCCAGCAGTGTCTATGCTAACTATGGCTACACCTTC.

The table lists this clonotype with many counts. The V call is TRBV6-1, the J call TRBJ2-7; perhaps TRBD1 as D (7 bases). V lost 6 bases and J 4 bases, leaving 16 bases between the germline ends. This CDR3 contains 14 residues. The germline gives CDR1 MNHNS, CDR2 SASEGT. The CDR3 coding sequence is TGTGCCAGCAGATGGAGGGGGCTTGAGTACGAGCAGTACTTC. It yields the protein CASRWRGLEYEQYF.

The chain recombines TRBV2 with TRBJ2-7; 8 bases align to TRBD1. This CDR3 has 16 residues. The V segment lost 7 bases and the J segment 6 bases; nucleotides outside the gene matches: 17. Germline V gives CDR1 SNHLY, CDR2 FYNNEI. The CDR3 sequence is CASTARAGQGSAEQYF. The CDR3 DNA is TGTGCCAGCACCGCAAGGGCAGGACAGGGTAGTGCCGAGCAGTACTTC.

J is TRBJ2-5 and V is TRBV7-6, with D possibly matching TRBD1 (6 bases). V lost 5 bases and J 3 bases, leaving 16 bases between the germline ends. The CDR3 totals 15 residues. From germline, CDR1 is SGHVS and CDR2 FNYEAQ. The DNA for the CDR3 is TGTGCCAGCAGCCCCCGGACAGAGGGGGAAGAGACCCAGTACTTC. Amino acids: CASSPRTEGEETQYF.

This clonotype was detected many times. V gene TRBV10-3 combines with J gene TRBJ1-6; TRBD1 is a possible D gene (5 bases). Trimming shortened V by 9 bases and J by 7 bases, and 13 bases separated the two germline ends. Per germline, CDR1 ENHRY and CDR2 SYGVKD. CDR3 length: 13 residues. Here the CDR3 reads CAISGSFNSPLHF. The DNA of the CDR3 is TGTGCCATATCAGGGAGTTTCAATTCACCCCTCCACTTT.

This clonotype was detected only a few times. V and J are TRBV6-5 and TRBJ1-1; no definite D call. Trimming stripped 7 bases from V and 11 bases from J, with 8 bases between. The germline V gene encodes CDR1 MNHEY and CDR2 SVGAGI. The CDR3 runs to 9 residues. CDR3 sequence reads: CASKGSAFF. In DNA, the CDR3 is TGTGCCAGCAAAGGGTCTGCTTTCTTT.

In its sample, this clonotype was seen a few times. A read error may account for a junction end that differs from germline. The chain couples TRBV24-1 to TRBJ1-5, with 7 bases that match TRBD1. The CDR3 extends over 15 amino acids. Per the germline V gene, CDR1 is KGHDR and CDR2 is SFDVKD. The chain's CDR3 is CASSWTGLQDQPQHF. CDR3 coding DNA: TGTGCCAGCAGTTGGACAGGCTTGCAGGATCAGCCCCAGCATTTT.

The chain joins TRBV6-4 to TRBJ1-2; weak D call: TRBD1 (5 bases). The CDR3 has 13 residues. Trimming stripped 5 bases from V and 6 bases from J, with 13 bases between. Germline V gives CDR1 MRHNA, CDR2 SNTAGT. CDR3 DNA: TGTGCCAGCAGTTACCGCAGGGAGCATGGCTACACCTTC. It yields the protein CASSYRREHGYTF.

The sample holds many counts of this clonotype. V is TRBV2 and J is TRBJ1-5, with D hard to call. The CDR3 runs to 11 residues. CDR1 is SNHLY and CDR2 is FYNNEI in the germline V gene. The V and J ends lost 6 bases and 3 bases respectively, with 3 bases between them. The chain's CDR3 is CASSYNQPQHF. The CDR3 coding sequence is TGTGCCAGCAGCTACAATCAGCCCCAGCATTTT.

This clonotype came up a few times. The V and J genes are TRBV5-1 and TRBJ1-3; D perhaps matches TRBD1 (5 bases). The germline V and J ends were trimmed by 4 bases and 4 bases, with 12 bases remaining between them. The CDR3 totals 14 residues. Germline CDR1 and CDR2: SGHRS and YFSETQ. The CDR3 DNA reads TGCGCCAGCAGCCAAGACAGAGGAGGAAACACCATATATTTT. As protein: CASSQDRGGNTIYF.

This clonotype has at least ten counts. The chain is built from TRBV10-3 and TRBJ1-6; D call uncertain. The V gene lost 7 bases and the J gene lost 0 bases, with 7 bases spanning the gap. This CDR3 has 14 amino acids. The V gene's germline CDR1 is ENHRY and CDR2 SYGVKD. The CDR3 sequence: CAITAGSYNSPLHF. The CDR3 region has the DNA TGTGCCATCACGGCGGGCTCCTATAATTCACCCCTCCACTTT.

This chain uses TRBV27 with TRBJ1-2; TRBD1 agrees at 7 bases. J was trimmed by 1 base and V by 10 bases; bases with no gene match: 9. CDR1 MNHEY and CDR2 SMNVEV come from the germline V gene (reference sequence). This CDR3 has 14 amino acids. The CDR3 bases are TGTGCCACCTTACCCCAGGGGGTTAACTATGGCTACACCTTC. This gives the protein CATLPQGVNYGYTF.